The 14 T cell receptor beta chains presented below share a single source sample, sequenced in a study of OX40 agonist ivuxolimab in advanced cancers. Only in-frame clones appear in the TCRdb table, and some are missing; sequencing was by immunoSEQ multiplex PCR. The sample contains 36,000 or so clones, around 77% of which appear only once. The sequences come from CD4+ or CD8+ T cells sorted from blood, collected in a trial of the OX40 agonist ivuxolimab. The receptors shown here come from an adult with an advanced solid tumor such as melanoma, head and neck, liver or kidney cancer.

The chain is built from TRBV7-8 and TRBJ1-1; 7 bases fit TRBD1. The germline gives CDR1 SGHVS, CDR2 FQNEAQ. V lost 6 bases and J lost 0; bases outside the gene matches: 4. The CDR3 contains 14 residues. CDR3 region: CASREGGLNTEAFF. CDR3 nucleotides: TGTGCCAGCAGGGAAGGGGGCCTGAACACTGAAGCTTTCTTT.

The chain uses TRBV4-2 and TRBJ2-7; 8 bases are a match to TRBD2. Germline CDR1 and CDR2: LGHNA and YNFKEQ. The V gene end was trimmed by 5 bases and the J gene end by 3 bases; junction bases not matched to a gene: 9. The CDR3 is 15 residues long. The CDR3 loop reads CASSTGGGIDYEQYF. Written as DNA, the CDR3 is TGTGCCAGCAGCACCGGGGGGGGCATCGACTACGAGCAGTACTTC.

V gene TRBV13 combines with J gene TRBJ2-7; D is possibly TRBD2 (6 bases). CDR1 is PRHDT, CDR2 FYEKMQ, per germline (reference sequence). CDR3 size: 14 residues. Trimming left V 5 bases short and J 2 bases short, with 13 bases between. The CDR3 DNA sequence: TGTGCCAGCAGCCCTTGGGGGGAGACCTACGAGCAGTACTTC. It is translated as CASSPWGETYEQYF.

The chain employs TRBV7-6 and TRBJ2-7; D might be TRBD1 (5 bases). CDR1 is SGHVS, CDR2 FNYEAQ, per germline. The CDR3 is made up of 13 amino acids. Trimming removed 5 bases at V and 6 bases at J, with 14 bases between. The CDR3 DNA follows: TGTGCCAGCAGCGCCATAGGGGCTGGCGAGCAGTACTTC. Amino acids: CASSAIGAGEQYF.

The chain carries TRBV10-2 and TRBJ2-7, with TRBD2 matching 7 bases. The CDR3 has 13 amino acids. V trimming: 6 bases; J trimming: 2 bases; junction bases outside the gene matches: 4. The germline gives CDR1 WSHSY, CDR2 SAAADI. The CDR3 here is CASSGDYTYEQYF. The CDR3 nucleotides are TGCGCCAGCAGCGGGGACTACACCTACGAGCAGTACTTC.

The chain recombines TRBV7-9 with TRBJ2-3; unclear D gene. The germline V and J ends were trimmed by 1 base and 2 bases, with 7 bases remaining between them. Germline V lookup: CDR1 SEHNR, CDR2 FQNEAQ (reference sequence). The CDR3 loop spans 14 amino acids. The CDR3 DNA is TGTGCCAGCAGCTTAGAGCTTACCACAGATACGCAGTATTTT. It yields the protein CASSLELTTDTQYF. Combining the CDR3 with reference TRBV7-9 and TRBJ2-3 gives the whole variable domain DTGVSQNPRHKITKRGQNVTFRCDPISEHNRLYWYRQTLGQGPEFLTYFQNEAQLEKSRLLSDRFSAERPKGSFSTLEIQRTEQGDSAMYLCASSLELTTDTQYFGPGTRLTVL.

This clone has only one observation. The CDR3 protein is CASATGMNTEAFF. As DNA, the CDR3 is TGTGCCAGTGCCACAGGGATGAACACTGAAGCTTTCTTT. This chain uses TRBV27 with TRBJ1-1; the D gene is possibly TRBD1 (6 bases). Trimming took 9 bases from V and 0 from J, leaving 11 bases between them. From germline, CDR1 is MNHEY and CDR2 SMNVEV (reference sequence). The CDR3 has 13 residues.

J is TRBJ2-5 and V is TRBV28; no firm D call. The CDR3 has 13 amino acids. V lost 3 bases and J 4 bases, leaving 9 bases between the germline ends. Germline V gene data show CDR1 as MDHEN and CDR2 as SYDVKM. The CDR3: CASSFWAGETQYF. The CDR3 DNA sequence: TGTGCCAGCAGTTTCTGGGCCGGAGAGACCCAGTACTTC.

The rearrangement joins TRBV27 to TRBJ2-3, with D unresolved. Germline values: CDR1 MNHEY, CDR2 SMNVEV (reference sequence). The CDR3 is 13 amino acids. Trimming removed 5 bases at V and 0 bases at J, with 6 bases between. The CDR3 loop reads CASSPPSTDTQYF. CDR3 nucleotide sequence: TGTGCCAGCAGTCCTCCGAGCACAGATACGCAGTATTTT.

The genes are TRBV27 and TRBJ2-7, with a tentative D call TRBD1 (6 bases). V dropped 4 bases and J dropped 3 bases, with 13 bases sitting between them. The CDR3 extends over 14 amino acids. CDR1 and CDR2 from the germline V gene are MNHEY and SMNVEV (reference sequence). CDR3 nucleotides: TGTGCCAGCAGTTACGACAGGCACCACTACGAGCAGTACTTC. Translating gives CASSYDRHHYEQYF.

The J gene is TRBJ2-1, the V gene TRBV2; no clear D. V shed 3 bases and J shed 8 bases, with 8 bases lying between them. Germline V gene sequence: CDR1 SNHLY, CDR2 FYNNEI. This CDR3 region has 12 residues. In DNA, the CDR3 is TGTGCCAGCAGTGAGGTGTGGTATGAGCAGTTCTTC. It codes for CASSEVWYEQFF.

The rearrangement joins TRBV11-2 to TRBJ2-5; D is uncertain. The V end lost 2 bases, the J end lost 1 base, and 5 bases lay between the germline ends. CDR1 is SGHAT, CDR2 FQNNGV, per germline. The CDR3 has 13 amino acids. The CDR3 DNA sequence: TGTGCCAGCAGCTTATATCGCCAAGAGACCCAGTACTTC. This sequence encodes CASSLYRQETQYF.

A single count supports this clone. This CDR3 is CASSFLNTQYF. CDR3 DNA: TGTGCCAGCAGTTTCCTCAATACGCAGTATTTT. The chain links TRBV27 to TRBJ2-3; D gene ambiguous. The ends were cut back, 3 bases at V and 7 bases at J, with 5 bases in the middle. The CDR3 covers 11 residues. The germline gives CDR1 MNHEY, CDR2 SMNVEV (reference sequence).

The V and J genes are TRBV7-9 and TRBJ2-7; 7 nucleotides align to TRBD2. In germline, CDR1 is SEHNR, CDR2 FQNEAQ (reference sequence). Germline trimming cut 5 bases from V and 3 bases from J; bases unmatched to any gene: 7. There are 14 residues in the CDR3. The CDR3 region is CASSPPGGGYEQYF. CDR3 sequence (DNA): TGTGCCAGCAGCCCCCCGGGCGGGGGCTACGAGCAGTACTTC. The full variable domain, completed using reference TRBV7-9 and TRBJ2-7, is DTGVSQNPRHKITKRGQNVTFRCDPISEHNRLYWYRQTLGQGPEFLTYFQNEAQLEKSRLLSDRFSAERPKGSFSTLEIQRTEQGDSAMYLCASSPPGGGYEQYFGPGTRLTVT.